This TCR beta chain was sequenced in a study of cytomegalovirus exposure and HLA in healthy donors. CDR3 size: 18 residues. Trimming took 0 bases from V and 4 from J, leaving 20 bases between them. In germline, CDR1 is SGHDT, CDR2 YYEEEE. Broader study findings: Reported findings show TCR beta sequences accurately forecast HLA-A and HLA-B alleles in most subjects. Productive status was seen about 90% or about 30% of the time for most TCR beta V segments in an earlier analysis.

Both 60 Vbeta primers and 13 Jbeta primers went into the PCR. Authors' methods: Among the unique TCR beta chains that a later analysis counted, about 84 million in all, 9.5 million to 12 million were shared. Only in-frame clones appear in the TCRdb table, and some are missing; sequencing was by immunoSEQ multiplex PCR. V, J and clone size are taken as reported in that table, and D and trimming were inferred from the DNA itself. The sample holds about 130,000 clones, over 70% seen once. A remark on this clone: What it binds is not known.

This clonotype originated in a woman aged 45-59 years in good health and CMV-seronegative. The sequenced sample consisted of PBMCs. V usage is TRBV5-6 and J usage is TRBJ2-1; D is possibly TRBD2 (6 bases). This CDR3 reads CASSLAEGSSGLYNEQFF. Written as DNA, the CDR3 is TGTGCCAGCAGCTTGGCTGAGGGGTCCAGCGGGCTGTACAATGAGCAGTTCTTC.